This section outlines one T cell receptor beta chain sequence together with its context. Its antigen remains unknown. The sample comes from a study of chemoradiotherapy in HPV16-positive cancers. Study-wide results and limits: The functional HPV-specific definition rests on just a couple of HPV16-positive patients. For HPV16-positive patients, expanding HPV-responsive T cells associated with longer recurrence-free survival.

The protocol was immunoSEQ multiplex PCR, while the TCRdb copy is restricted to in-frame clones and leaves out a portion. The repertoire holds some 10,000 clones, with around 82% as singletons. The CDR3 totals 15 residues. Germline V CDR1 and CDR2: MGHRA, YSYEKL. After removal of 2 bases from V and 7 bases from J, the junction contained 6 bases not matched to a gene. The chain joins TRBV4-1 to TRBJ2-7; 12 bases map to TRBD1. The specimen was blood, collected from a patient who underwent chemoradiotherapy. The clonotype comes from a human donor with HPV-associated anogenital cancer. The CDR3 DNA is TGCGCCAGCAGCCAACCGGGACAGGGGGCAGGTGAGCAGTACTTC. This codes for CASSQPGQGAGEQYF.